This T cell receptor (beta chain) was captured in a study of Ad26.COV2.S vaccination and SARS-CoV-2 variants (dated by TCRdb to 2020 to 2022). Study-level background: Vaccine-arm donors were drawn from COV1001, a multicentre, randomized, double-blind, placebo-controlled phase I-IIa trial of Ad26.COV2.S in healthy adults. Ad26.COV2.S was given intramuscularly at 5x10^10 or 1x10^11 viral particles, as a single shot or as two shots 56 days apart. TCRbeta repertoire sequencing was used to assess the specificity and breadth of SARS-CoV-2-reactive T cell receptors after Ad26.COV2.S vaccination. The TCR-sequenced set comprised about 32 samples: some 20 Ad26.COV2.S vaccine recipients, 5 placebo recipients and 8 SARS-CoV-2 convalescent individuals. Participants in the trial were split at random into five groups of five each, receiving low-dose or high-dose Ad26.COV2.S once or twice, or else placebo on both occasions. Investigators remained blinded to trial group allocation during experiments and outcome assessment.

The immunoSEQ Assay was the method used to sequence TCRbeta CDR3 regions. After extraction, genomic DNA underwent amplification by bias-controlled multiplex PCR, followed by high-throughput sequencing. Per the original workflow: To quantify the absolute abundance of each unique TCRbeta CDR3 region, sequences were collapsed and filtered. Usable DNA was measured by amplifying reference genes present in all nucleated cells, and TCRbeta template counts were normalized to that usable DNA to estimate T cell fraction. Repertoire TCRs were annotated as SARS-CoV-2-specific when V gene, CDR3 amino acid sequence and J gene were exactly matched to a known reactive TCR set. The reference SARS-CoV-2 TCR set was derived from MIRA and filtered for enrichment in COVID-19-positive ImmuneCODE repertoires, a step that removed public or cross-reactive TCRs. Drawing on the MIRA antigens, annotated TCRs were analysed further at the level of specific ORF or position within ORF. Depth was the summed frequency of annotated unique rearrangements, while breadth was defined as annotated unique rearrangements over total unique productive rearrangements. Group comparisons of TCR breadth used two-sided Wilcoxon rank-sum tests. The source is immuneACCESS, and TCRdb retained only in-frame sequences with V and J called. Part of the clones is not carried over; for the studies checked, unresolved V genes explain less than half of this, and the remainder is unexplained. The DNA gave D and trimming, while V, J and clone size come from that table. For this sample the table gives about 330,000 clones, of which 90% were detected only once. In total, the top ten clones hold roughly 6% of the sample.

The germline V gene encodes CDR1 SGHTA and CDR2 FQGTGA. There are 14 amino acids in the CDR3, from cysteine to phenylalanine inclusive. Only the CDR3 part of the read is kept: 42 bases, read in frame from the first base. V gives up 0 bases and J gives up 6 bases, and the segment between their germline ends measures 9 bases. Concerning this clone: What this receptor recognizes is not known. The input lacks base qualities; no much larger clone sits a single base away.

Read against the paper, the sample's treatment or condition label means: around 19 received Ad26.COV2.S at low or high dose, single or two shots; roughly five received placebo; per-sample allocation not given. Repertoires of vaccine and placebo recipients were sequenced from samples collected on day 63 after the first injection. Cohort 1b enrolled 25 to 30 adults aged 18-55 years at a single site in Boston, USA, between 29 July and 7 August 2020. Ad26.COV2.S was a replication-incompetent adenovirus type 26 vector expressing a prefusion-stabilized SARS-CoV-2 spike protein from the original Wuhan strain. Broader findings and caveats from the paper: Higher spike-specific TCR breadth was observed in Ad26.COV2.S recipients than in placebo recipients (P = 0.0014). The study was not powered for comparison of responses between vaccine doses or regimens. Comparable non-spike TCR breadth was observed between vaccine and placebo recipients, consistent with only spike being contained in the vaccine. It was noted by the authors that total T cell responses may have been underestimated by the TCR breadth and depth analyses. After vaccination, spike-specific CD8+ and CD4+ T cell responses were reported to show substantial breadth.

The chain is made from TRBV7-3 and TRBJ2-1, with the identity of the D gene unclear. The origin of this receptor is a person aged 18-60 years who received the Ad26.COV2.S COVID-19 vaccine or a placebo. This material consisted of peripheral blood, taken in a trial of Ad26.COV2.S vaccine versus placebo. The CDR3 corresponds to CASSLTPPTNEQFF. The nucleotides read TGTGCCAGCAGCTTAACTCCCCCTACCAATGAGCAGTTCTTC. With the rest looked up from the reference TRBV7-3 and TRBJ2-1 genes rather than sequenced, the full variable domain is GAGVSQTPSNKVTEKGKYVELRCDPISGHTALYWYRQSLGQGPEFLIYFQGTGAADDSGLPNDRFFAVRPEGSVSTLKIQRTERGDSAVYLCASSLTPPTNEQFFGPGTRLTVL.